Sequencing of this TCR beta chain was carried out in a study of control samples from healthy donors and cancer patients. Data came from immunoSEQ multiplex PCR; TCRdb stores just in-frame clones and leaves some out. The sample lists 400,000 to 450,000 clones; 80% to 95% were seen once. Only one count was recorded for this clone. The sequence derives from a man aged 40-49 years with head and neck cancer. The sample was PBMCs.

CDR3 sequence: CASSPATDRGTYEQYF. In DNA, the CDR3 is TGTGCCAGCAGCCCGGCGACCGACAGGGGTACCTACGAGCAGTACTTC. The J gene is TRBJ2-7, the V gene TRBV3-1 (or the pseudogene TRBV3-2); 8 positions agree with TRBD1. Germline lookup yields CDR1 LGHDT and CDR2 YNNKEL (reference sequence). The V gene end was trimmed by 4 bases and the J gene end by 2 bases; junction bases not matched to a gene: 10. CDR3 length: 16 amino acids.